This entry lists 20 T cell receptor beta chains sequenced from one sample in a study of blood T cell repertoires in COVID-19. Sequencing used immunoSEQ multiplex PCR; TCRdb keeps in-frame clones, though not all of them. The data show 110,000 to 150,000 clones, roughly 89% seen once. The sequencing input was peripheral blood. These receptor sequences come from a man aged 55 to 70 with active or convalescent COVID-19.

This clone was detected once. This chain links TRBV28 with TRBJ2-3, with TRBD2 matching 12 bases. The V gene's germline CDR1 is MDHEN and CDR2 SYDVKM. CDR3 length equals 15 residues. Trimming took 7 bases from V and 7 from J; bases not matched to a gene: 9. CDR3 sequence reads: CASNTSGRTSNTQYF. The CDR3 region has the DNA TGTGCCAGCAACACTAGCGGGAGGACTAGTAATACGCAGTATTTT.

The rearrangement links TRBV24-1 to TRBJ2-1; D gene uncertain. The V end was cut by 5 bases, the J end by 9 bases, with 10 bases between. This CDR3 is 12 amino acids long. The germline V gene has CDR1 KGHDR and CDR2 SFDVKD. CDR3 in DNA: TGTGCCACCAGTGTCAGGAATTCTGAGCAGTTCTTC. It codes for CATSVRNSEQFF.

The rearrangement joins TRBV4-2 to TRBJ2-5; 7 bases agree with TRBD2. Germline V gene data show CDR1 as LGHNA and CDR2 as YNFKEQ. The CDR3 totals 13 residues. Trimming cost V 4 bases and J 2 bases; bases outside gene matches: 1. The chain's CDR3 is CASSPGRQETQYF. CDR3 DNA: TGTGCCAGCAGCCCCGGGAGGCAAGAGACCCAGTACTTC.

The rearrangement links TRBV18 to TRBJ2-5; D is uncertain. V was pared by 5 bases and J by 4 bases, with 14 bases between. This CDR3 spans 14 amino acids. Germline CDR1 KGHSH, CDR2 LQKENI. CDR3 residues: CASSFNPQAETQYF. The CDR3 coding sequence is TGTGCCAGCTCATTTAATCCCCAGGCAGAGACCCAGTACTTC. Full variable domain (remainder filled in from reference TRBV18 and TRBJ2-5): NAGVMQNPRHLVRRRGQEARLRCSPMKGHSHVYWYRQLPEEGLKFMVYLQKENIIDESGMPKERFSAEFPKEGPSILRIQQVVRGDSAAYFCASSFNPQAETQYFGPGTRLLVL.

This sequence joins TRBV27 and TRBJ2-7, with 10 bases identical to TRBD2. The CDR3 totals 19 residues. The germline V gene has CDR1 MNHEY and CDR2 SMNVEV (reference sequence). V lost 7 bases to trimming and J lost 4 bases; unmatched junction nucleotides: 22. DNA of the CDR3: TGTGCCAGCAAAACTCAAGGCGGATGGTTGGGACTAGCGAGATACGAGCAGTACTTC. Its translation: CASKTQGGWLGLARYEQYF.

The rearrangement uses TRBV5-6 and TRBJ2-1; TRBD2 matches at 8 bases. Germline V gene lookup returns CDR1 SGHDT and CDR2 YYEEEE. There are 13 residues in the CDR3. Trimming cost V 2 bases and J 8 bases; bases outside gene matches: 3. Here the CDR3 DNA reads TGTGCCAGCAGCTTTAGCGGGAAGCATGAGCAGTTCTTC. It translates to CASSFSGKHEQFF.

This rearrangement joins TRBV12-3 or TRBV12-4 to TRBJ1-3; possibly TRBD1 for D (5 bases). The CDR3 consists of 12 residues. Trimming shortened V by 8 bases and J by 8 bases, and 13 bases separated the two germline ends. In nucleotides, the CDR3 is TGTGCCAGCCTTACCCTAGGGGACACCATATATTTT. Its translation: CASLTLGDTIYF.

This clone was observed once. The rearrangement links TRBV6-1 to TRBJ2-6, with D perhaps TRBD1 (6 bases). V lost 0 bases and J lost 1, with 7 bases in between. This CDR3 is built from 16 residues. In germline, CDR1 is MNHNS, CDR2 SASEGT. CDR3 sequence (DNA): TGTGCCAGCAGTGAAGCGAGGGGGTCTGGGGCCAACGTCCTGACTTTC. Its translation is CASSEARGSGANVLTF.

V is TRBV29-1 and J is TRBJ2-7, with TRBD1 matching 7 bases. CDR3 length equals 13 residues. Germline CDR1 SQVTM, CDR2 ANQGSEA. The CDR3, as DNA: TGCAGTGCGACAGGGCAATTGGGACACGAGCAGTACTTC. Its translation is CSATGQLGHEQYF.

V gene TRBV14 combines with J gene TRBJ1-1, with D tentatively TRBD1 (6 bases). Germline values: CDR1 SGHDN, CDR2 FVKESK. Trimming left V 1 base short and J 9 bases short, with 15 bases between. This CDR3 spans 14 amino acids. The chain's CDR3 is CASSQVRGSSQAFF. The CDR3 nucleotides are TGTGCCAGCAGCCAAGTAAGGGGGTCTTCTCAAGCTTTCTTT.

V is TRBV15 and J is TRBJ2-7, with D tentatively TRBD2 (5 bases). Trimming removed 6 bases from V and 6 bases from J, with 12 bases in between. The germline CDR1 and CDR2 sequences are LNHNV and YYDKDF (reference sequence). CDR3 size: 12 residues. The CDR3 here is CATSYTGSEQYF. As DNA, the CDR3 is TGTGCCACCAGTTATACTGGGAGCGAGCAGTACTTC. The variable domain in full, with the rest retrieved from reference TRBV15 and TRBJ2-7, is DAMVIQNPRYQVTQFGKPVTLSCSQTLNHNVMYWYQQKSSQAPKLLFHYYDKDFNNEADTPDNFQSRRPNTSFCFLDIRSPGLGDTAMYLCATSYTGSEQYFGPGTRLTVT.

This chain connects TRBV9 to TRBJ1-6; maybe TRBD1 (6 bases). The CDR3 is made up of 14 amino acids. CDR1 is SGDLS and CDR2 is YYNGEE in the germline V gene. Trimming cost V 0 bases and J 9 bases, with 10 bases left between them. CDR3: CASSVDWGPSPLHF. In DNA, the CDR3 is TGTGCCAGCAGCGTAGATTGGGGGCCTTCACCCCTCCACTTT.

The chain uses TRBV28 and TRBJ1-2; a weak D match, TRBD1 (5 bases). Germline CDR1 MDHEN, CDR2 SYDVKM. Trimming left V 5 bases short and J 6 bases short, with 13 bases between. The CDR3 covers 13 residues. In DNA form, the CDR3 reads TGTGCCAGCAGTCCCGCAGGGAAGGATGGCTACACCTTC. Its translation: CASSPAGKDGYTF.

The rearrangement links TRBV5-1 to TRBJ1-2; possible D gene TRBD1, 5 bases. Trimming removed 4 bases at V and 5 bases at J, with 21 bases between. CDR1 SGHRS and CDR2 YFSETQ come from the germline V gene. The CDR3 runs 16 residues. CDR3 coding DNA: TGCGCCAGCAGCCCCGGGAGACAGCTCGATGGGTATGGCTACACCTTC. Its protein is CASSPGRQLDGYGYTF.

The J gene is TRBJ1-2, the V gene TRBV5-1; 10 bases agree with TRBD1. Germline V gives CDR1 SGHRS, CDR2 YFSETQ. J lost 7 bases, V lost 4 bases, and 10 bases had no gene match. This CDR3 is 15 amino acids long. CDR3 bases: TGCGCCAGCAGCACACCGGGACAGGGGACTAGTGGCTACACCTTC. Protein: CASSTPGQGTSGYTF. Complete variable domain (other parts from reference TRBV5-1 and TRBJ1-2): KAGVTQTPRYLIKTRGQQVTLSCSPISGHRSVSWYQQTPGQGLQFLFEYFSETQRNKGNFPGRFSGRQFSNSRSEMNVSTLELGDSALYLCASSTPGQGTSGYTFGSGTRLTVV.

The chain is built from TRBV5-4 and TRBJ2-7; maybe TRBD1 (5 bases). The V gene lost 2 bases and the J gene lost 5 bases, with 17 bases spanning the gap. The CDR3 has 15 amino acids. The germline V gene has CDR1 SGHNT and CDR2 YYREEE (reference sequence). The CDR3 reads CASSLRHEGVHEQYF. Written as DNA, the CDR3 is TGTGCCAGCAGCTTAAGGCATGAAGGGGTCCACGAGCAGTACTTC. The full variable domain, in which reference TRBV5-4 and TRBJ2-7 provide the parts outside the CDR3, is ETGVTQSPTHLIKTRGQQVTLRCSSQSGHNTVSWYQQALGQGPQFIFQYYREEENGRGNFPPRFSGLQFPNYSSELNVNALELDDSALYLCASSLRHEGVHEQYFGPGTRLTVT.

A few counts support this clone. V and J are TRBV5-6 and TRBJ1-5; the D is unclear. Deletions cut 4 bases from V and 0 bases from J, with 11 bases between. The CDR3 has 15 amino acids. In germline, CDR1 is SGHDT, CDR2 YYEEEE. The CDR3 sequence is CASSRHSYSNQPQHF. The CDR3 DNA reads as TGTGCCAGCAGCCGTCATTCCTATAGCAATCAGCCCCAGCATTTT.

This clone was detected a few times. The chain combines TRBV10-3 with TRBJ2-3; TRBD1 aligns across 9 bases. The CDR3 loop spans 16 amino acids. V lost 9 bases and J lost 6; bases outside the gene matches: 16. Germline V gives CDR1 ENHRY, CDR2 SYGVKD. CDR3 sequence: CAIRMGQGGGQDTQYF. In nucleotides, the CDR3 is TGTGCCATTCGCATGGGACAGGGAGGTGGGCAGGATACGCAGTATTTT.

The CDR3 sequence is CASGTSALEETQYF. CDR3 bases: TGTGCCAGCGGGACTAGCGCGTTGGAAGAGACCCAGTACTTC. The chain couples TRBV6-5 to TRBJ2-5; 10 nucleotides line up with TRBD2. The CDR3 totals 14 residues. Germline V lookup: CDR1 MNHEY, CDR2 SVGAGI. With 8 bases clipped from V and 3 bases from J, the junction kept 6 bases outside the gene matches.

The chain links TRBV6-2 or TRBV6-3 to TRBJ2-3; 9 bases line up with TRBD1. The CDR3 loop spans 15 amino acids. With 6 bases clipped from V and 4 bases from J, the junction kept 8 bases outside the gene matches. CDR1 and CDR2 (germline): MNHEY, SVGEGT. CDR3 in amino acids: CASSQNRGLPDTQYF. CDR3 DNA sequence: TGTGCCAGCAGCCAAAACAGGGGGCTACCAGATACGCAGTATTTT.